Detailed here is one T cell receptor (beta chain). The PCR was carried out with 60 Vbeta primers and 13 Jbeta primers. TCRdb keeps only in-frame clones here, not all; method: immunoSEQ multiplex PCR. The sample contains about 140,000 clones, more than 75% of which appear only once. The data were obtained in a study of cytomegalovirus exposure and HLA in healthy donors. The germline V gene has CDR1 MNHNS and CDR2 SASEGT. Unmatched junction bases numbered 9, after V lost 2 bases and J lost 6 bases. There are 15 residues in the CDR3. The TCR comes from a woman younger than 30 in good health and CMV-seropositive. This chain joins TRBV6-1 and TRBJ2-7, with 8 nucleotides matching TRBD2. Material: PBMCs. For the CDR3, the DNA is TGTGCCAGCAGTGAAACCCTAGCGGGCCCCCTCGAGCAGTACTTC. Amino acid sequence: CASSETLAGPLEQYF.